Listed below are T cell receptor beta chains from one sample, sequenced in a study of blood T cell repertoires in COVID-19. TCRdb keeps only in-frame clones here, not all; method: immunoSEQ multiplex PCR. The sample lists 100,000 to 150,000 clones; 81% were seen once. The sample taken for sequencing was peripheral blood. The receptor set was obtained from a man aged 25 to 45 with COVID-19, enrolled during active disease. The CDR3 runs from the conserved cysteine through the conserved F or W. D genes are given only for firm matches. Size is omitted from some rows. Given values are once, few, many or a class for expanded clones.

d_gene: .
v_gene: TRBV4-3
abundance: .
j_gene: TRBJ2-5
CDR3nt: TGCGCCAGCAGTCGTACGGGACTCACGCAAGAGACCCAGTACTTC
CDR3aa: CASSRTGLTQETQYF

d_gene: TRBD2
v_gene: TRBV11-3
abundance: .
j_gene: TRBJ2-1
CDR3nt: TGTGCCAGCAGCTTAGGAGGTAGCGGGAGCTCCTACAATGAGCAGTTCTTC
CDR3aa: CASSLGGSGSSYNEQFF

d_gene: .
v_gene: TRBV12-3/TRBV12-4
abundance: .
j_gene: TRBJ2-5
CDR3nt: TGTGCCAGCAGATCCGGGACTCAAGAGACCCAGTACTTC
CDR3aa: CASRSGTQETQYF

d_gene: TRBD2
v_gene: TRBV6-2/TRBV6-3
abundance: .
j_gene: TRBJ2-1
CDR3nt: TGTGCCAGCAGTTACACTCCGGCTAGCGGGAGTCGGAGGTCCTACAATGAGCAGTTCTTC
CDR3aa: CASSYTPASGSRRSYNEQFF

d_gene: .
v_gene: TRBV7-7
abundance: .
j_gene: TRBJ1-5
CDR3nt: TGTGCCAGCAGCCGAACTATCGGTCAGCCCCAGCATTTT
CDR3aa: CASSRTIGQPQHF

d_gene: TRBD2
v_gene: TRBV27
abundance: once
j_gene: TRBJ2-2
CDR3nt: TGTGCCAGCAGTTTAAGCGGGAGAAACACCGGGGAGCTGTTTTTT
CDR3aa: CASSLSGRNTGELFF

d_gene: .
v_gene: TRBV6-1
abundance: .
j_gene: TRBJ2-2
CDR3nt: TGTGCCAGCAGTGAAGAGACAGCGAACACCGGGGAGCTGTTTTTT
CDR3aa: CASSEETANTGELFF

d_gene: .
v_gene: TRBV19
abundance: few
j_gene: TRBJ2-1
CDR3nt: TGTGCCAGTAGTCCCGAAGGTAACAGAGGAGGGCGGAATGGGCAGTTCTTC
CDR3aa: CASSPEGNRGGRNGQFF

d_gene: TRBD1
v_gene: TRBV19
abundance: few
j_gene: TRBJ2-7
CDR3nt: TGTGCCAGTAGCGGGACAGGGGGCTACGAGCAGTACTTC
CDR3aa: CASSGTGGYEQYF

d_gene: TRBD2
v_gene: TRBV5-4
abundance: once
j_gene: TRBJ2-7
CDR3nt: TGTGCCAGCAGCTCCAGCGGGGGGAGTTACGAGCAGTACTTC
CDR3aa: CASSSSGGSYEQYF

d_gene: TRBD1
v_gene: TRBV9
abundance: .
j_gene: TRBJ2-1
CDR3nt: TGTGCCAGCAGCGTAGCGGGACAGGGATCCTACAATGAGCAGTTCTTC
CDR3aa: CASSVAGQGSYNEQFF

d_gene: TRBD2
v_gene: TRBV14
abundance: .
j_gene: TRBJ2-5
CDR3nt: TGTGCCAGCAGCCATCTGGCAGGGAGGGAACAAGAGACCCAGTACTTC
CDR3aa: CASSHLAGREQETQYF

d_gene: .
v_gene: TRBV7-3
abundance: .
j_gene: TRBJ2-3
CDR3nt: TGTGCCAGCAGCTTAACGGGCGGCACAGATACGCAGTATTTT
CDR3aa: CASSLTGGTDTQYF

d_gene: TRBD2
v_gene: TRBV4-2
abundance: once
j_gene: TRBJ2-3
CDR3nt: TGTGCCAGCAGCCAAGATCTTGGGGTGGGGCTAGCGGGGGCCGTGGGCACAGATACGCAGTATTTT
CDR3aa: CASSQDLGVGLAGAVGTDTQYF

d_gene: TRBD1
v_gene: TRBV28
abundance: .
j_gene: TRBJ1-3
CDR3nt: TGTGCCAGCAGCCCTCGGGACAGGGTTTTTTCCGGGAACACCATATATTTT
CDR3aa: CASSPRDRVFSGNTIYF

d_gene: .
v_gene: TRBV7-7
abundance: few
j_gene: TRBJ2-1
CDR3nt: TGTGCTAGCAGCTTAGGAGGCTGTGAGCAGTTCTTC
CDR3aa: CASSLGGCEQFF

d_gene: .
v_gene: TRBV30
abundance: .
j_gene: TRBJ1-2
CDR3nt: TGTGCCTGGTCCCGGAACTATGGCTACACCTTC
CDR3aa: CAWSRNYGYTF

d_gene: .
v_gene: TRBV7-3
abundance: .
j_gene: TRBJ1-1
CDR3nt: TGTGCCAGCAGCTTAAATAAAGCACGTGAAGCTTTCTTT
CDR3aa: CASSLNKAREAFF

d_gene: TRBD2
v_gene: TRBV5-4
abundance: .
j_gene: TRBJ2-1
CDR3nt: TGTGCCAGCAGCCTGGGACTGGGACTAGCGGGGGTCCCGAGTGAGCAGTTCTTC
CDR3aa: CASSLGLGLAGVPSEQFF

d_gene: TRBD1
v_gene: TRBV11-2
abundance: once
j_gene: TRBJ2-1
CDR3nt: TGTGCCAGCAGCTTAGCCGACAGGGGTCGGAATGAGCAGTTCTTC
CDR3aa: CASSLADRGRNEQFF

d_gene: .
v_gene: TRBV5-6
abundance: .
j_gene: TRBJ1-2
CDR3nt: TGTGCCAGCAGCTTTGGAACAGCTATACGGGGCTACACCTTC
CDR3aa: CASSFGTAIRGYTF

d_gene: TRBD2
v_gene: TRBV28
abundance: .
j_gene: TRBJ2-2
CDR3nt: TGTGCCAGCAGTTACCCCCCCCTGACTAGCGGGGGGGTAAACACCGGGGAGCTGTTTTTT
CDR3aa: CASSYPPLTSGGVNTGELFF